The clone carrying this T cell receptor (beta chain) turned up a few times. Its antigen remains unknown. The data were produced by immunoSEQ multiplex PCR, yet TCRdb's version contains in-frame clones alone and is incomplete. This table has about 76,000 clones, 78% appearing once. The data stem from a study of radiotherapy plus CTLA-4 blockade in lung cancer. Study information: Around 20% of enrolled patients responded objectively, and around 30% had disease control. Study conclusions and caveats: Tumor-derived TCR clones expanded in blood after radiotherapy plus ipilimumab.

This sample comprised peripheral blood, obtained from a patient treated with radiotherapy plus ipilimumab. This clonotype was sampled from a human donor with non-small cell lung cancer whose response to radiotherapy plus ipilimumab could not be evaluated. Some clones in this sample may be carry-over from other donors' samples.

The CDR3 DNA follows: TGTGCCAGCAGTTACTCGCGAGCGGGGGGGCCAAATACGCAGTATTTT. It codes for CASSYSRAGGPNTQYF. The chain employs TRBV6-6 and TRBJ2-3, with 10 bases lining up with TRBD2. V shed 0 bases, J shed 7 bases, and the junction held 7 bases outside the gene matches. Germline V gene data show CDR1 as MNHNY and CDR2 as SVGAGI (reference sequence). The CDR3 runs 16 residues.